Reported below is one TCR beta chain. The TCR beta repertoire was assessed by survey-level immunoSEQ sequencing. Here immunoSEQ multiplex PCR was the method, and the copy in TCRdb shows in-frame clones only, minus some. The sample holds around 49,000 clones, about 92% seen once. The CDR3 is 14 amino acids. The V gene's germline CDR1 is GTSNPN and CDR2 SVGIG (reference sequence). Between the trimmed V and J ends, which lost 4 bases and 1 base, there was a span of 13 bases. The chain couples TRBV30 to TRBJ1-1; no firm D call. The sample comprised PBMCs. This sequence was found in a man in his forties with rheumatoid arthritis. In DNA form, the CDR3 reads TGTGCCTGGACTACCCGGCAGAGGAACACTGAAGCTTTCTTT. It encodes CAWTTRQRNTEAFF.